The sequence of this T cell receptor (beta chain) was determined in a study of blood T cell repertoires in COVID-19. Overall study context: Samples representing acute and convalescent COVID-19 were sourced from the United States, Italy and Spain. Nucleic acid was either cDNA or gDNA, and it came from T cells, B-cell-depleted T cells, or PBMCs.

Per the authors' pipeline: Estimation of nucleated cell counts was performed using reference gene primer amplification. Measured with immunoSEQ multiplex PCR; TCRdb has only the in-frame clones, and not every one. Clone size and the V and J calls come from that table; the DNA yielded D and trimming. Of about 130,000 clones in the sample, approximately 89% were seen once. The Seattle patients joined while their infection was active and were tracked longitudinally afterward. V shed 4 bases and J 3 bases; nucleotides not matched to a gene: 4. CDR3 size: 15 residues. Germline loops: CDR1 SGHVS, CDR2 FQNEAQ.

The chain uses TRBV7-8 and TRBJ2-7, with 12 nucleotides matching TRBD2. This TCR was sampled from a woman between 65 and 79 years old with COVID-19, enrolled during active disease. Sequencing used peripheral blood. The CDR3 loop is CASSSWTSGDYEQYF. The CDR3 coding sequence is TGTGCCAGCAGCTCCTGGACTAGCGGGGACTACGAGCAGTACTTC.